This T cell receptor beta chain was captured by sequencing in a study of radiation and T cells in renal cell carcinoma. Described time point: baseline pretreatment blood. Noted treatment: 15 Gy SBRT to primary tumor, nephrectomy 4 weeks later. Clones were read by immunoSEQ multiplex PCR, and TCRdb kept only the in-frame ones, dropping some. The sample yields about 95,000 clones, around nine tenths seen once. The CDR3 is made up of 15 amino acids. Trimming took 3 bases from V and 2 from J; bases not matched to a gene: 3. The V gene's germline CDR1 is SEHNR and CDR2 FQNEAQ (reference sequence). The source of this sequence is a man between 50 and 59 years old with renal cell carcinoma. The J gene is TRBJ2-1, the V gene TRBV7-9, with 8 positions matching TRBD2. This specimen was blood, taken from a patient whose treatment included radiotherapy and nephrectomy. CDR3 residues: CASSFGGGPYNEQFF. The DNA for the CDR3 is TGTGCCAGCAGCTTCGGGGGGGGACCCTACAATGAGCAGTTCTTC.